This T cell receptor (delta chain) was captured by sequencing in a study of Vδ1+ human thymocytes. Broader study findings: Thymic TRG and TRD repertoires appeared highly polyclonal.

Extracted RNA was reverse transcribed into cDNA. CDR3 amplicons came from multiplex PCR with pooled V-gene forward and constant-region reverse primers. TCRdb reanalyzed the multiplex PCR reads using CATT. The sample includes 70,000 or so delta-chain clones, about 35% of them seen just once. This CDR3 is built from 20 residues. Losses at the gene ends were 3 bases for V and 0 bases for J; bases not matched to a gene: 15. Looked up from germline, CDR1 is TSWWSYY and CDR2 is QGS. This clone was counted between two and nine times. What it binds is not known. The V and J genes are TRDV1 and TRDJ1; TRDD3 agrees at 11 bases. Sequencing was done on a sample of Vdelta1+ gamma-delta thymocytes from the thymus. Stated subset: FACS-sorted CD3+ TCRalphabeta- TCRVdelta1+ TCRVdelta2- thymocytes. This TCR was recovered from a boy under three years old who had congenital heart surgery. CDR3 bases: TGTGCTCTTGGGGAGGAGGTGGGGGATACGGGGTTAGAGTACACCGATAAACTCATCTTT. Amino acid sequence: CALGEEVGDTGLEYTDKLIF.